One and the same sample provided the 30 T cell receptor beta chains below, sequenced in a study of beta chain features in type 1 diabetes. The study reverse transcribed the entire isolated RNA, so it sequenced expressed TCRB transcripts. Here immunoSEQ multiplex PCR was the method, and the copy in TCRdb shows in-frame clones only, minus some. The sample includes approximately 110,000 clones, 40% of them seen just once. Sequenced material: stem cell memory CD4+ T cells from blood. Receptor source: a woman between 18 and 29 years old in good health.

This chain links TRBV11-2 with TRBJ2-7; D is possibly TRBD1 (5 bases). This CDR3 has 15 amino acids. Per the germline V gene, CDR1 is SGHAT and CDR2 is FQNNGV. V lost 1 base to trimming and J lost 5 bases, with 15 bases between them. DNA for the CDR3: TGTGCCAGCAGCTTAGCGTCTAGGGGTCGGGACGAGCAGTACTTC. It codes for CASSLASRGRDEQYF.

This clone occurred a few times. V and J are TRBV30 and TRBJ2-1; 11 bases line up with TRBD2. V shed 1 base, J shed 0 bases, and the junction held 8 bases outside the gene matches. This CDR3 has 18 amino acids. Germline V gene sequence: CDR1 GTSNPN, CDR2 SVGIG (reference sequence). CDR3 protein: CAWSAPGLAASSYNEQFF. The CDR3 nucleotides read TGTGCCTGGAGTGCCCCGGGACTAGCGGCGAGCTCCTACAATGAGCAGTTCTTC.

A few counts support this clone. This sequence joins TRBV7-6 and TRBJ2-7, with a weak D call TRBD1 (6 bases). V dropped 1 base and J dropped 4 bases, with 8 bases sitting between them. CDR3 length: 13 residues. The germline CDR1 and CDR2 sequences are SGHVS and FNYEAQ. CDR3 in amino acids: CASSLEQGYEQYF. The CDR3 nucleotides are TGTGCCAGCAGCTTAGAACAGGGTTACGAGCAGTACTTC.

CDR3 sequence: CASSTGLAGGGNIQYF. As DNA, the CDR3 is TGTGCCAGCAGCACGGGACTAGCGGGAGGAGGAAACATTCAGTACTTC. This rearrangement joins TRBV14 to TRBJ2-4; 15 nucleotides align to TRBD2. The germline gives CDR1 SGHDN, CDR2 FVKESK. After removal of 5 bases from V and 6 bases from J, the junction contained 5 bases not matched to a gene. This CDR3 has 16 amino acids.

This clone was found a few times. The V call is TRBV7-9, the J call TRBJ1-3, with D uncertain. The CDR3 spans 14 residues. Deletions cut 2 bases from V and 3 bases from J, with 8 bases between. Germline CDR1 reads SEHNR; CDR2 reads FQNEAQ (reference sequence). In nucleotides, the CDR3 is TGTGCCAGCAGCTTAACGGGGTTTGGAAACACCATATATTTT. This codes for CASSLTGFGNTIYF.

This clone was seen a single time. CDR3 sequence reads: CASSFSTGNYGYTF. CDR3 DNA sequence: TGCGCCAGCAGCTTTAGTACAGGGAACTATGGCTACACCTTC. The chain links TRBV5-1 to TRBJ1-2, with D possibly being TRBD1 (6 bases). The CDR3 extends over 14 amino acids. V lost 2 bases and J 2 bases, leaving 10 bases between the germline ends. CDR1 SGHRS and CDR2 YFSETQ come from the germline V gene.

This clone was counted a few times. The chain couples TRBV4-3 to TRBJ2-3; 12 bases fit TRBD2. Per the germline V gene, CDR1 is LGHNA and CDR2 is YSLEER. The CDR3 consists of 15 residues. V lost 4 bases to trimming and J lost 6 bases; unmatched junction nucleotides: 5. CDR3 sequence reads: CASSRTSGMADTQYF. The CDR3 DNA reads as TGCGCCAGCAGCCGGACTAGCGGGATGGCGGATACGCAGTATTTT.

The sample holds a few counts of this clone. This chain connects TRBV18 to TRBJ1-1; TRBD1 matches at 7 bases. The germline gives CDR1 KGHSH, CDR2 LQKENI. The CDR3 has 15 amino acids. V shed 3 bases and J 4 bases; nucleotides not matched to a gene: 8. CDR3 in amino acids: CASSPAFSGGTEAFF. For the CDR3, the DNA is TGTGCCAGCTCACCTGCGTTCTCAGGGGGCACTGAAGCTTTCTTT.

This clone was recorded a few times. The chain is built from TRBV28 and TRBJ1-5; possibly TRBD1 for D (5 bases). Germline V lookup: CDR1 MDHEN, CDR2 SYDVKM. The CDR3 loop spans 17 amino acids. V lost 5 bases to trimming and J lost 0 bases, with 17 bases between them. CDR3 nucleotide sequence: TGTGCCAGCAGTCCGACAGTTACCTTTTATAGCAATCAGCCCCAGCATTTT. Its protein is CASSPTVTFYSNQPQHF.

The chain links TRBV27 to TRBJ2-5, with 9 bases lining up with TRBD2. This CDR3 is 17 amino acids long. The germline CDR1 and CDR2 sequences are MNHEY and SMNVEV (reference sequence). J gave up 5 bases and V 3 bases, and 13 bases lay outside the gene matches. CDR3 region: CASSLRKGGRALETQYF. Written as DNA, the CDR3 is TGTGCCAGCAGTTTGAGGAAGGGCGGGAGGGCCCTGGAGACCCAGTACTTC.

There are a few counts of this clone. The V and J genes are TRBV19 and TRBJ2-7, with 14 bases identical to TRBD2. The CDR3 is made up of 13 amino acids. Germline CDR1 LNHDA, CDR2 SQIVND (reference sequence). Unmatched junction bases numbered 5, after V lost 5 bases and J lost 11 bases. CDR3 in amino acids: CASSSGLAGGKYF. The CDR3 nucleotides read TGTGCCAGTAGTTCCGGACTAGCGGGAGGAAAGTACTTC. Full variable domain (missing parts from reference TRBV19 and TRBJ2-7): DGGITQSPKYLFRKEGQNVTLSCEQNLNHDAMYWYRQDPGQGLRLIYYSQIVNDFQKGDIAEGYSVSREKKESFPLTVTSAQKNPTAFYLCASSSGLAGGKYFGPGTRLTVT.

The V call is TRBV28, the J call TRBJ2-2; 12 nucleotides align to TRBD2. The germline gives CDR1 MDHEN, CDR2 SYDVKM. CDR3 length: 18 residues. The V gene end was trimmed by 6 bases and the J gene end by 3 bases; junction bases not matched to a gene: 11. The DNA of the CDR3 is TGTGCCAGCAGCCAAAGCCGACTAGCGGGAGACCACACCGGGGAGCTGTTTTTT. Its protein product is CASSQSRLAGDHTGELFF.

This clone was counted between two and nine times. The J gene is TRBJ2-6, the V gene TRBV27; D is ambiguous. The CDR3 contains 16 residues. Germline values: CDR1 MNHEY, CDR2 SMNVEV (reference sequence). Trimming shortened V by 2 bases and J by 4 bases, and 12 bases separated the two germline ends. CDR3 bases: TGTGCCAGCAGTTTAATGCCGGTCACCGGGGCCAACGTCCTGACTTTC. Translating it yields CASSLMPVTGANVLTF.

For this clone: Other nucleotide sequences in the sample specify the same CDR3. The CDR3 reads CASSPQGADTEAFF. The CDR3 DNA reads as TGTGCCAGCTCACCCCAAGGGGCGGACACTGAAGCTTTCTTT. The rearrangement uses TRBV18 and TRBJ1-1; tentative D call: TRBD1 (5 bases). This CDR3 comprises 14 residues. V lost 3 bases and J 3 bases, leaving 11 bases between the germline ends. Per germline, CDR1 KGHSH and CDR2 LQKENI.

This clone showed up just a few times. This chain uses TRBV19 with TRBJ2-1; a possible D gene is TRBD2 (5 bases). This CDR3 region has 14 residues. Trimming pared 6 bases from V and 4 bases from J, leaving 13 bases between. Germline CDR1 LNHDA, CDR2 SQIVND (reference sequence). The DNA of the CDR3 is TGTGCCAGTAGCCTCGGGGTTTATTACAATGAGCAGTTCTTC. Protein product: CASSLGVYYNEQFF.

The gene calls are TRBV11-2 and TRBJ1-3; D is unclear. The germline V gene has CDR1 SGHAT and CDR2 FQNNGV. The CDR3 has 15 residues. With 3 bases removed from V and 0 bases from J, the gap between germline ends came to 9 bases. The CDR3, as DNA: TGTGCCAGCAGCTTGCGGCGGAGCTCTGGAAACACCATATATTTT. Translated, it gives CASSLRRSSGNTIYF.

This clone has just one count. The rearrangement uses TRBV6-1 and TRBJ2-3, with 10 bases lining up with TRBD1. J lost 4 bases, V lost 5 bases, and 6 bases had no gene match. This CDR3 has 15 amino acids. CDR1 MNHNS and CDR2 SASEGT come from the germline V gene. DNA for the CDR3: TGTGCCAGCAGTTTCCGGGACAGGGGATCAGATACGCAGTATTTT. Its translation is CASSFRDRGSDTQYF.

A note on this clone: Sequence at one end of the junction differs from germline and may be a read error. The chain links TRBV11-2 to TRBJ2-2, with 8 bases aligning to TRBD2. Germline CDR1 SGHAT, CDR2 FQNNGV. The CDR3 is 15 residues long. CDR3 sequence: CASSTRSGNNGELFF. CDR3 coding DNA: TGTGCCAGCAGCACCCGTAGCGGGAACAACGGGGAGCTGTTTTTT.

The rearrangement uses TRBV28 and TRBJ1-2; TRBD1 aligns across 9 bases. With V trimmed by 6 bases and J by 5 bases, 13 bases remained unmatched. The V gene's germline CDR1 is MDHEN and CDR2 SYDVKM. The CDR3 has 16 residues. The DNA of the CDR3 is TGTGCCAGCAGGGCGGAGGGACAGGGTCGGTGGTATGGCTACACCTTC. Its protein product is CASRAEGQGRWYGYTF.

The rearrangement joins TRBV11-2 to TRBJ2-7, with 7 bases identical to TRBD1. The V segment lost 1 base and the J segment 3 bases; nucleotides outside the gene matches: 6. This CDR3 comprises 15 residues. Germline V gene sequence: CDR1 SGHAT, CDR2 FQNNGV. The CDR3 loop reads CASSLAGTVGYEQYF. The CDR3 DNA is TGTGCCAGCAGCTTAGCCGGGACAGTTGGCTACGAGCAGTACTTC.

Concerning this clone: The same CDR3 can be traced to other DNA sequences in this sample. This chain joins TRBV7-9 and TRBJ2-7; D unclear. Germline V lookup: CDR1 SEHNR, CDR2 FQNEAQ (reference sequence). Trimming shortened V by 2 bases and J by 2 bases, and 4 bases separated the two germline ends. This CDR3 is built from 12 residues. The CDR3 loop is CASSLLAYEQYF. The CDR3, as DNA: TGTGCCAGCAGCTTACTAGCCTACGAGCAGTACTTC. Using reference TRBV7-9 and TRBJ2-7 for the parts outside the CDR3, the full variable domain is DTGVSQNPRHKITKRGQNVTFRCDPISEHNRLYWYRQTLGQGPEFLTYFQNEAQLEKSRLLSDRFSAERPKGSFSTLEIQRTEQGDSAMYLCASSLLAYEQYFGPGTRLTVT.

V gene TRBV18 combines with J gene TRBJ2-4, with TRBD1 matching over 9 bases. With V trimmed by 3 bases and J by 3 bases, 9 bases remained unmatched. Germline CDR1 reads KGHSH; CDR2 reads LQKENI. This CDR3 is built from 17 residues. The CDR3 is CASSPSRDRADKNIQYF. The CDR3 nucleotides are TGTGCCAGCTCACCTAGCCGGGACAGGGCTGACAAAAACATTCAGTACTTC.

The chain couples TRBV19 to TRBJ2-3, with 9 bases identical to TRBD2. Germline loops: CDR1 LNHDA, CDR2 SQIVND (reference sequence). Trimming took 1 base from V and 2 from J; bases not matched to a gene: 4. The CDR3 consists of 16 residues. The CDR3 reads CASSIGASGITDTQYF. In DNA, the CDR3 is TGTGCCAGTAGTATAGGAGCTAGCGGGATCACAGATACGCAGTATTTT. Full variable domain (rest looked up from reference TRBV19 and TRBJ2-3): DGGITQSPKYLFRKEGQNVTLSCEQNLNHDAMYWYRQDPGQGLRLIYYSQIVNDFQKGDIAEGYSVSREKKESFPLTVTSAQKNPTAFYLCASSIGASGITDTQYFGPGTRLTVL.

This chain joins TRBV28 and TRBJ2-7, with D perhaps TRBD2 (6 bases). The germline V gene encodes CDR1 MDHEN and CDR2 SYDVKM. The CDR3 spans 14 residues. Trimming left V 3 bases short and J 1 base short, with 10 bases between. The CDR3 nucleotides are TGTGCCAGCAGTTTCGGGGACTCTTCCTACGAGCAGTACTTC. This encodes CASSFGDSSYEQYF.

This clone appeared a single time. The CDR3 coding sequence is TGTGCCATCAGTCCCCGGACTAGCGGGAGCGCGTACGAGCAGTACTTC. Encoded protein: CAISPRTSGSAYEQYF. V usage is TRBV10-3 and J usage is TRBJ2-7; 13 bases align to TRBD2. The length of the CDR3 is 16 residues. The germline V gene encodes CDR1 ENHRY and CDR2 SYGVKD. V was pared by 5 bases and J by 4 bases, with 8 bases of the junction left unmatched.

This clone has just one count. The CDR3 sequence is CASSSGVWQYF. CDR3 nucleotide sequence: TGTGCCAGCAGCTCCGGGGTATGGCAGTACTTC. The chain employs TRBV6-5 and TRBJ2-7, with D perhaps matching TRBD2 (5 bases). Between the trimmed V and J ends, which lost 6 bases and 9 bases, there was a span of 12 bases. CDR3 length: 11 residues. Germline V gene sequence: CDR1 MNHEY, CDR2 SVGAGI.

This clone has only one observation. CDR3 coding DNA: TGTGCCAGCAGAGGAGCGGGAGGGCCTAGGACCGGGGAGCTGTTTTTT. Translation: CASRGAGGPRTGELFF. The chain is built from TRBV28 and TRBJ2-2, with 10 bases identical to TRBD2. The V and J ends lost 6 bases and 5 bases, in that order; junction bases with no gene match: 9. Per the germline V gene, CDR1 is MDHEN and CDR2 is SYDVKM. The CDR3 runs 16 residues.

V gene TRBV6-5 combines with J gene TRBJ2-5, with TRBD1 matching over 11 bases. Germline trimming cut 6 bases from V and 12 bases from J; bases unmatched to any gene: 6. Germline loops: CDR1 MNHEY, CDR2 SVGAGI. The CDR3 spans 12 residues. The CDR3 is CASSGQGASKYF. For the CDR3, the DNA is TGTGCCAGCAGCGGACAGGGGGCCTCAAAGTACTTC.

The chain carries TRBV29-1 and TRBJ2-7, with 10 bases aligning to TRBD1. The CDR3 runs 14 residues. The germline V gene encodes CDR1 SQVTM and CDR2 ANQGSEA. V was pared by 7 bases and J by 5 bases, with 11 bases of the junction left unmatched. Written as DNA, the CDR3 is TGCAGCGCCGGGACAGGGGTTCCCACGGACGAGCAGTACTTC. It encodes CSAGTGVPTDEQYF.

This chain links TRBV19 with TRBJ1-1; 7 bases fit TRBD1. CDR3 length: 14 residues. J was trimmed by 4 bases and V by 7 bases; bases with no gene match: 9. Germline lookup yields CDR1 LNHDA and CDR2 SQIVND (reference sequence). CDR3 sequence (DNA): TGTGCCAGTAAAACTTACAGGGGAGGCACTGAAGCTTTCTTT. It specifies CASKTYRGGTEAFF.